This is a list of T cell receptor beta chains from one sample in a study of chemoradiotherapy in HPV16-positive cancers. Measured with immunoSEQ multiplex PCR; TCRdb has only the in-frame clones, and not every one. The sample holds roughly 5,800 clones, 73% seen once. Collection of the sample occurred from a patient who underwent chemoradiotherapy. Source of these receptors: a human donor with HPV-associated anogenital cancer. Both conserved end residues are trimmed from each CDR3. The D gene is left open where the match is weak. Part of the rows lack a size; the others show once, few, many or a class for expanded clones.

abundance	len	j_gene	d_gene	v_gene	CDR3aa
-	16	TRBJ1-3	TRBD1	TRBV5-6	ASSLLGEGTVSGNTIY
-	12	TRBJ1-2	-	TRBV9	ASSVYVTNYGYT
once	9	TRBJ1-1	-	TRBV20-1	SALWGTEAF
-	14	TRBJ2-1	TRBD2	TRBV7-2	ASSPLTSGGASEQF
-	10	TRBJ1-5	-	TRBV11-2	ASSDSDQPQH
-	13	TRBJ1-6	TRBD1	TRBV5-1	ASSTQGGDNSPLH
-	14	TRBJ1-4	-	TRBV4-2	ASSQEGLGANEKLF
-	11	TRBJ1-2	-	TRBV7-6	ASSSRKTYGYT
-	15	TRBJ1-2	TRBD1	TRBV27	ASTQTGTGRRGYGYT
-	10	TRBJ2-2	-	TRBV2	ASRGITGELF